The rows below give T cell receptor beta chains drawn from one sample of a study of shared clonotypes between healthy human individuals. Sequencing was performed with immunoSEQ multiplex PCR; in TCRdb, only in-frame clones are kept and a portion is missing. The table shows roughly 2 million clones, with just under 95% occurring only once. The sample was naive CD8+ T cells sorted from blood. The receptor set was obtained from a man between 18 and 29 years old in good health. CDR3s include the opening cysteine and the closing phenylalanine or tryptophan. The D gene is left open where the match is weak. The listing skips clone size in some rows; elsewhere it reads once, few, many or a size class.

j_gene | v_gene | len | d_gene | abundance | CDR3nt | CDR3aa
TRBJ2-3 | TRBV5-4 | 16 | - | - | TGTGCCAGCAGCCCTCCCCCCCCGGGGAGCACAGATACGCAGTATTTT | CASSPPPPGSTDTQYF
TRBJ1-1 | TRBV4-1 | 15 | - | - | TGCGCCAGCAGCCAAGATCCCGTGTTGAACACTGAAGCTTTCTTT | CASSQDPVLNTEAFF
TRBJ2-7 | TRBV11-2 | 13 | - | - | TGTGCCAGCAGCTTCGGCCCCGAATACGAGCAGTACTTC | CASSFGPEYEQYF
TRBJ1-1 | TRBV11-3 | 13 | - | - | TGTGCCAGCAGCTCAGGGACGGCAACTGAAGCTTTCTTT | CASSSGTATEAFF
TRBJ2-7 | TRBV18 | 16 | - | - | TGTGCCAGCTCAGTAGGACGGTTGGGGGATTCCTACGAGCAGTACTTC | CASSVGRLGDSYEQYF
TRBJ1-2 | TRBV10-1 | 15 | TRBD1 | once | TGCGCCAGCAGTGAGTTCCGGGACAGCTTCTATGGCTACACCTTC | CASSEFRDSFYGYTF
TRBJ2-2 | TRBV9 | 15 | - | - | TGTGCCAGCAGCGTAGGAGGGGCCGCTACCGGGGAGCTGTTTTTT | CASSVGGAATGELFF
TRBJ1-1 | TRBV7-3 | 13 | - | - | TGTGCCAGCAGCCGCGCGGGGCACACTGAAGCTTTCTTT | CASSRAGHTEAFF
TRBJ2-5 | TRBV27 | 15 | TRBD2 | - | TGTGCCAGCAGCCCGGGGACTAGCGGATTAGAGACCCAGTACTTC | CASSPGTSGLETQYF
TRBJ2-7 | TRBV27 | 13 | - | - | TGTGCCAGCAGTGATGGGTTCGGCTACGAGCAGTACTTC | CASSDGFGYEQYF
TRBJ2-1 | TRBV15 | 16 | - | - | TGTGCCACCAGCCCACGCCCTGGGACTGGCTACAATGAGCAGTTCTTC | CATSPRPGTGYNEQFF
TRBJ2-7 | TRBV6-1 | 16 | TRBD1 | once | TGTGCCAGCAGTGAAGGGTTGGGGACAGAGACCTACGAGCAGTACTTC | CASSEGLGTETYEQYF
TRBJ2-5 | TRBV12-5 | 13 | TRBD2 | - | TGTGCTAGTGGTTTGCCCCTAGCGGGTACCCAGTACTTC | CASGLPLAGTQYF
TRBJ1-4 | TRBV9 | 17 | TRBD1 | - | TGTGCCAGCAGCACCGGGACAGGGGGTGCAACTAATGAAAAACTGTTTTTT | CASSTGTGGATNEKLFF
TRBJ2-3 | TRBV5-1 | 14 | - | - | TGCGCCAGCAGCTTGACAGGGTCCACAGATACGCAGTATTTT | CASSLTGSTDTQYF
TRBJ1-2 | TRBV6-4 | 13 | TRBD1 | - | TGTGCCAGCAGAACGGACAGAGGGGGCGGCTACACCTTC | CASRTDRGGGYTF
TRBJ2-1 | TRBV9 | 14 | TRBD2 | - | TGTGCCAGCAGCGCTAGCGGGATCACGAATGAGCAGTTCTTC | CASSASGITNEQFF
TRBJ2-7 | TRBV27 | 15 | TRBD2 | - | TGTGCCAGCACTCCCTCGGCTAGCGGTTACTACGAGCAGTACTTC | CASTPSASGYYEQYF
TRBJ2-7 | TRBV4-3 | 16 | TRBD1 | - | TGCGCCAGCAGCTCACGACAGGGGACCCACGGCTACGAGCAGTACTTC | CASSSRQGTHGYEQYF
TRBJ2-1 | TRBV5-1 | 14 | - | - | TGCGCCAGCAGCTTGGTGGGTAGTTACAATGAGCAGTTCTTC | CASSLVGSYNEQFF
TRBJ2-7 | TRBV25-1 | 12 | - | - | TGTGCCAGCAGTGAATTCTCCTACGAGCAGTACTTC | CASSEFSYEQYF
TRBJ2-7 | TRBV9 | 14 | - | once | TGTGCCAGCAGCATCGGGACGGCCTCCTACGAGCAGTACTTC | CASSIGTASYEQYF
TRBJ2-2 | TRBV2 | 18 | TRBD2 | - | TGTGCCAGCAGTGAGGGAGGTTGGCGGGGGAAGTACACCGGGGAGCTGTTTTTT | CASSEGGWRGKYTGELFF
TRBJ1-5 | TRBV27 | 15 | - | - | TGTGCCAGCAGAGGGACGGGGAATAGCAATCAGCCCCAGCATTTT | CASRGTGNSNQPQHF
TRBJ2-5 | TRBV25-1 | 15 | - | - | TGTGCCAGCAGTGAACCTCGCCATGTCGGGGAGACCCAGTACTTC | CASSEPRHVGETQYF
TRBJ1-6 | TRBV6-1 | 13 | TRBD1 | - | TGTGCCAGCAGGGACAGGTATAATTCACCCCTCCACTTT | CASRDRYNSPLHF
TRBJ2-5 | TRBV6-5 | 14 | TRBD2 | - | TGTGCCAGCAGTCTAGCGGGAGCTCAAGAGACCCAGTACTTC | CASSLAGAQETQYF
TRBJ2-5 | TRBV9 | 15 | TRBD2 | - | TGTGCCAGCAGCGGCCTTCGGGGAGGGATGGAGGCCCAGTACTTC | CASSGLRGGMEAQYF
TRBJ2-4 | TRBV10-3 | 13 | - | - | TGTGCCATCAGTGTCCCGCCAGGGGACATTCAGTACTTC | CAISVPPGDIQYF
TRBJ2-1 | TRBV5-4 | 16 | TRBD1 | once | TGTGCCAGCAGCTTGGCCGGGACAGGGCTATACAATGAGCAGTTCTTC | CASSLAGTGLYNEQFF
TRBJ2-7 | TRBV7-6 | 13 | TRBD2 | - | TGTGCCAGCAGCCCTAGCGGGAGCTTCGAGCAGTACTTC | CASSPSGSFEQYF
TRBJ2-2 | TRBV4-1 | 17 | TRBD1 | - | TGCGCCAGCGCGCCCCAAGGGACAGGGGTGTTCACCGGGGAGCTGTTTTTT | CASAPQGTGVFTGELFF
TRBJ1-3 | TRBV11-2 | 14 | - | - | TGTGCCAGCAGCTTAGGAGCAACTGGAAACACCATATATTTT | CASSLGATGNTIYF
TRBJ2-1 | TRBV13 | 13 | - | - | TGTGCCAGCAGCCAGGAGACCTACAATGAGCAGTTCTTC | CASSQETYNEQFF
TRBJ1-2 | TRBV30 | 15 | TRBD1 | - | TGTGCCTGGAGTCCCGGGACAGGGCCAAACTATGGCTACACCTTC | CAWSPGTGPNYGYTF
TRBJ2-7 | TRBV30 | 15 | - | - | TGTGCCTGGAGCGCCCCAGCGTCCCTGGAGTACGAGCAGTACTTC | CAWSAPASLEYEQYF
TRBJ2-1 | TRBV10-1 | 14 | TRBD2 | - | TGCGCCAGCAGTTCCAGCGGGGCCGACTATGAGCAGTTCTTC | CASSSSGADYEQFF